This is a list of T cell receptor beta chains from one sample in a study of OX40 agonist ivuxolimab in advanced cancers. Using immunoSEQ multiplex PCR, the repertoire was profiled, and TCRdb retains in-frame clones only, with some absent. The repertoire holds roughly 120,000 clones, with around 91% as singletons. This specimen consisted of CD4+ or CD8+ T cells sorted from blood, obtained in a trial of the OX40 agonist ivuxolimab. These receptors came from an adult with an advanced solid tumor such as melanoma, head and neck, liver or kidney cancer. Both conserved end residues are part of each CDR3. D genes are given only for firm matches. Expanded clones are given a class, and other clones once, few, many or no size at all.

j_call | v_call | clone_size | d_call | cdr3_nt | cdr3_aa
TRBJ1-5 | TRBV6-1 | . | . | TGTGCCAGCAGTGCCCTTCGATCCGTGAGGGTCTGGGGCGGGAATCAGCCCCAGCATTTT | CASSALRSVRVWGGNQPQHF
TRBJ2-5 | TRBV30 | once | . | TGTGCCTGGTCGGGGTCCGGAAAGACCCAGTACTTC | CAWSGSGKTQYF
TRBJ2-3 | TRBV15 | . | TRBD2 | TGTGCCACCAGCAGATCTAGCGGGGGGGTTCAAGATACGCAGTATTTT | CATSRSSGGVQDTQYF
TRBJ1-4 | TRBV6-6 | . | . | TGTGCCAGCGGGGCGTCACGGAAAACTGAAAAACTGTTTTTT | CASGASRKTEKLFF
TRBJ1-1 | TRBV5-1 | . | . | TGCGCCAGCAGCTTGGGTTCCACCTACAGGGCATGGAGCACTGAAGCTTTCTTT | CASSLGSTYRAWSTEAFF
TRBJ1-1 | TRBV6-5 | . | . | TGTGCCAGCAGTCGGACGCGGATGAACACTGAAGCTTTCTTT | CASSRTRMNTEAFF
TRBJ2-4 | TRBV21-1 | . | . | TGTGCCAGCAGGAATACTAGCAACGGGACCAAAAACATTCAGTACTTC | CASRNTSNGTKNIQYF
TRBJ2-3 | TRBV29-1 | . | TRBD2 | TGCAGCGTTAGGGACTACGGAGGAGATACGCAGTATTTT | CSVRDYGGDTQYF
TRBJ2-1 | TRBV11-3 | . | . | TGTGCCAGCAGCTTTTCCGGGACGAGGGCTCGGGATGAGCAGTTCTTC | CASSFSGTRARDEQFF
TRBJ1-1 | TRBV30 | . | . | TGTGCCTGGAGGGCGACAGGAAGGGCTGAAGCTTTCTTT | CAWRATGRAEAFF
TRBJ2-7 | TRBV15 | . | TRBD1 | TGTGCCACCAGCAGAGGTCCCGGACAGGGGCCCTACGAGCAGTACTTC | CATSRGPGQGPYEQYF
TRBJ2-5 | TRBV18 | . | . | TGTGCCAGCCGCGGGACAGCCCCGGAGACCCAGTACTTC | CASRGTAPETQYF
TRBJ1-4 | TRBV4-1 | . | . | TGCGCCAGCAGCCTTCAAGGATCCGATGAAAAACTGTTTTTT | CASSLQGSDEKLFF
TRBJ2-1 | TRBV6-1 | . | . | TGTGCCAGCAGCATATCATTCAAGTATGAGCAGTTCTTC | CASSISFKYEQFF
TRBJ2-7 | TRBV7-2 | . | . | TGTGCCAGCACCCCTTCGGGGGTTAGCAACGAGCAGTACTTC | CASTPSGVSNEQYF
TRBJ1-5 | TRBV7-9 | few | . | TGTGCCAGCAGCTTTGACGGTGATCAGCCCCAGCATTTT | CASSFDGDQPQHF
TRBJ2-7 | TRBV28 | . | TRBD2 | TGTGCCAGCACACGAGCGGGGGGCCGGCAGGGGCAGTACTTC | CASTRAGGRQGQYF
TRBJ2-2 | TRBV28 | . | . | TGTGCCAGCCGCAGGTGGGGGAACACCGGGGAGCTGTTTTTT | CASRRWGNTGELFF
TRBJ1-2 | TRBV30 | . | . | TGTGCCTGGAGCCTAACCCGGGACATTGGCTACACCTTC | CAWSLTRDIGYTF
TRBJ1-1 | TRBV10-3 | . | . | TGTGCCATCAGAGCAGTGAACACTGAGGCTGAAGCTTTCTTT | CAIRAVNTEAEAFF
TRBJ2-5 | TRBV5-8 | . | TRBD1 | TGTGCCAGCGGAAACACCGGGACAGGGAGGAAGACCCAGTACTTC | CASGNTGTGRKTQYF
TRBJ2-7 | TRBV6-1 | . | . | TGTGCCAGCAGTGAACCGCTAACCCTCTACGAGCAGTACTTC | CASSEPLTLYEQYF
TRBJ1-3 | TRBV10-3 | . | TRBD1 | TGTGCCATCAGTGGGTGGGACAGGTATCACTCTGGAAACACCATATATTTT | CAISGWDRYHSGNTIYF
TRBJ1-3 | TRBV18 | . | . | TGTGCCAGCTCACCACCCCAGGGGTCAAGGGGAAACACCATATATTTT | CASSPPQGSRGNTIYF
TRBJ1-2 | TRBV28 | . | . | TGTGCCAGCAGTACCCAGCCGTGGACACCCTATGGCTACACCTTC | CASSTQPWTPYGYTF
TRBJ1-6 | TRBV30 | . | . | TGTGCCTGGAGTGGGGGGGGGAATTCACCCCTCCACTTT | CAWSGGGNSPLHF
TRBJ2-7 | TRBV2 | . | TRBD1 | TGTGCCAGCAGTGCGGGACAGCTCTACGAGCAGTACTTC | CASSAGQLYEQYF
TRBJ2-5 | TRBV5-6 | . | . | TGTGCCAGCAGCTTGGTGGGAAGGGGAGAGACCCAGTACTTC | CASSLVGRGETQYF